One and the same sample provided the 8 T cell receptor beta chains below, sequenced in a study of CXCR3-negative and CXCR3-positive naive CD8 T cells (dated by TCRdb to about 2019). This sample was sequenced with a NextSeq 550. The Human TCR Profiling Kit (MiLaboratory) was used to make UMI-labeled 5' RACE TRB cDNA libraries. With the reads reprocessed by TCRdb, a single entry stands for each CDR3 protein sequence and no DNA is reported. In this sample's table one finds about 130,000 distinct CDR3 sequences. The top ten hold roughly 0.62% of the sample. Summary of the overall study and its limitations: TRB CDR3s from CXCR3-positive naive cells showed higher hydrophobicity (lower Kidera factor 4), lower energy, and higher strength and volume indices than CXCR3-negative naive cells.

These receptors have no identified antigens. Source material: naive CXCR3+ CD8+ T cells from blood. The cell subset or site label corresponds to: CD45RO-CCR7+CD27+CD95- naive CD8+ T cells expressing CXCR3 (TNR3+). These receptors were taken from a human donor in good health. Some clones in this sample may be carry-over from other donors' samples.

This chain links TRBV12-3 or TRBV12-4 with TRBJ1-1. This CDR3 spans 14 amino acids. CDR3 residues: CASTAEDLNTEAFF.

V is TRBV5-1 and J is TRBJ2-7. CDR3 length: 13 residues. Germline CDR1 reads SGHRS; CDR2 reads YFSETQ. The CDR3 here is CASSLDIRYEQYF. Full variable domain (remainder filled in from reference TRBV5-1 and TRBJ2-7): KAGVTQTPRYLIKTRGQQVTLSCSPISGHRSVSWYQQTPGQGLQFLFEYFSETQRNKGNFPGRFSGRQFSNSRSEMNVSTLELGDSALYLCASSLDIRYEQYFGPGTRLTVT.

The chain uses TRBV5-6 and TRBJ2-7; lacking DNA, the TRBD1 call made by TCRdb goes unchecked. The CDR3 has 15 amino acids. Germline-derived CDR1 and CDR2 are SGHDT and YYEEEE. The CDR3 sequence is CASSKDRANPYEQYF.

The rearrangement links TRBV29-1 to TRBJ1-2; the D gene TCRdb calls, TRBD1, cannot be checked with no DNA. This CDR3 is built from 13 residues. CDR1 and CDR2 (germline): SQVTM, ANQGSEA. CDR3 loop: CSVEAGGEYGYTF. Full variable domain (missing parts from reference TRBV29-1 and TRBJ1-2): SAVISQKPSRDICQRGTSLTIQCQVDSQVTMMFWYRQQPGQSLTLIATANQGSEATYESGFVIDKFPISRPNLTFSTLTVSNMSPEDSSIYLCSVEAGGEYGYTFGSGTRLTVV.

The rearrangement uses TRBV29-1 and TRBJ1-1; TCRdb selects TRBD1, and the lack of DNA leaves this call unchecked. CDR1 SQVTM and CDR2 ANQGSEA come from the germline V gene. CDR3 length equals 16 residues. CDR3 sequence: CSVEDHRGRGATEAFF.

The V call is TRBV20-1, the J call TRBJ2-3; TCRdb picks TRBD1, but there is no DNA to check that call. Germline loops: CDR1 DFQATT, CDR2 SNEGSKA (reference sequence). The CDR3 contains 14 residues. CDR3 protein: CSARDEGYTDTQYF.

This chain links TRBV19 with TRBJ2-3; TCRdb's D call of TRBD1 is untestable without DNA. CDR1 is LNHDA, CDR2 SQIVND, per germline (reference sequence). The CDR3 length is 14 residues. The CDR3 here is CASSLGGGTDTQYF.

The rearrangement joins TRBV7-8 to TRBJ2-7; lacking DNA, the TRBD2 call made by TCRdb goes unchecked. This CDR3 is 13 amino acids long. Germline V lookup: CDR1 SGHVS, CDR2 FQNEAQ. The CDR3 spells CASSLGGNYEQYF.